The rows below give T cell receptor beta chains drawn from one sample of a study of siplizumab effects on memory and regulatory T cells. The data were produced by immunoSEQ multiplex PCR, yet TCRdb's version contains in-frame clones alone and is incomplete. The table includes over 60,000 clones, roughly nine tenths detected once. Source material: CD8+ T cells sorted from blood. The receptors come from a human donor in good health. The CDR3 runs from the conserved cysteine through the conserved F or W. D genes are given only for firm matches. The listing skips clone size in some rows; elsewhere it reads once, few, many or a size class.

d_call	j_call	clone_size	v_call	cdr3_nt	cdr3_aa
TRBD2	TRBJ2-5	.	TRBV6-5	TGTGCCAGCAGTACAGCGACTAGCGGGAGAGGTGAGCAGTACTTC	CASSTATSGRGEQYF
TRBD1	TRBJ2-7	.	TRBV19	TGTGCCAGTAGTATCGGACAGGGGATAGTCTACGAGCAGTACTTC	CASSIGQGIVYEQYF
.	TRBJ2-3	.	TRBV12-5	TGTGCTAGTGGTTTGCCCTCGGCGGCTCGGGGAACAGATACGCAGTATTTT	CASGLPSAARGTDTQYF
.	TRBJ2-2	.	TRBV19	TGTGCCAGTAGTATATCCGGGACCGGGGAGCTGTTTTTT	CASSISGTGELFF
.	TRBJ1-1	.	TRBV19	TGTGCCAGTAGTATATCCGGGGCCACTGAAGCTTTCTTT	CASSISGATEAFF
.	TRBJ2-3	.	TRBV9	TGTGCCAGCAGCGGGCGGGTCCTCACAGATACGCAGTATTTT	CASSGRVLTDTQYF
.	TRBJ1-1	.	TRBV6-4	TGTGCCAGCAGTCCGTCCGCGGGAACTGAAGCTTTCTTT	CASSPSAGTEAFF
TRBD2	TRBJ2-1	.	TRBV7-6	TGTGCCAGCAGCCAAAAAAAGAATAGCGGGGGGTCCTACAATGAGCAGTTCTTC	CASSQKKNSGGSYNEQFF
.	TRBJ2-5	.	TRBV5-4	TGTGCCAGCAGCTGGGGGGTCGACCAGTACTTC	CASSWGVDQYF
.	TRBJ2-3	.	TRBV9	TGTGCCAGCAGCGTATTTCCCCCGCCCGATACGCAGTATTTT	CASSVFPPPDTQYF
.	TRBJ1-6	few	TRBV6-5	TGTGCCAGCAGTTACTCGAGTCCAGGACCCAATTCACCCCTCCACTTT	CASSYSSPGPNSPLHF
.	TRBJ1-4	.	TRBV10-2	TGCGCCAGCAGTGGAGTCGCCGAAAAACTGTTTTTT	CASSGVAEKLFF
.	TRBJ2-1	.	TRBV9	TGTGCCAGCAGCCCTGGCAGCGGGACAAACAATGAGCAGTTCTTC	CASSPGSGTNNEQFF
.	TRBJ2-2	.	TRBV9	TGTGCCAGCAGATGGGGGGACACCGGGGAGCTGTTTTTT	CASRWGDTGELFF
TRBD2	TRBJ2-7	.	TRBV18	TGTGCCAGCTCACCTGAGACTGGGACTAGCGGGTCCTACGAGCAGTACTTC	CASSPETGTSGSYEQYF
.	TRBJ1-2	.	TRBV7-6	TGTGCCAGCAGCTTAGGGACGGGGGACTATGGCTACACCTTC	CASSLGTGDYGYTF
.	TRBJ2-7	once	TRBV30	TGTGCCGGGAGGGACAGCTATTCCTACGAGCAGTACTTC	CAGRDSYSYEQYF
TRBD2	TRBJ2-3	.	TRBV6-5	TGTGCCAGCAGTTACAGGGCTAGCGGGGGTGCGCAGTATTTT	CASSYRASGGAQYF
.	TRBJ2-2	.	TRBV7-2	TGTGCCAGCAGCTTAGGGACTCGTACGAACACCGGGGAGCTGTTTTTT	CASSLGTRTNTGELFF
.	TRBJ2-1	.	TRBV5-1	TGCGCCAGCAGCTTCACCGCGGAGCAGTTCTTC	CASSFTAEQFF
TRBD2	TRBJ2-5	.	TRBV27	TGTGCCAGCAGTGCCACCCTGGGGGGGGAGACCCAGTACTTC	CASSATLGGETQYF
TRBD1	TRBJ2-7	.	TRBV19	TGTGCCAGTAGTAGGTTGACAGGGATGGAGCAGTACTTC	CASSRLTGMEQYF
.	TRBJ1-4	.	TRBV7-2	TGTGCCAGCAGCCCACGTGATGGTAATGAAAAACTGTTTTTT	CASSPRDGNEKLFF
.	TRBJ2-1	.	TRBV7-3	TGTGCCAGCAGCTTAACTGCATACAATGAGCAGTTCTTC	CASSLTAYNEQFF
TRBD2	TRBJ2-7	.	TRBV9	TGTGCCAGCAGCGTAGACGGGGGGGCCTTCCCCGAGCAGTACTTC	CASSVDGGAFPEQYF
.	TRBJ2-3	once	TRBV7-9	TGTGCCAGCAGCTTAGCTCCCGGATTTGAAGATACGCAGTATTTT	CASSLAPGFEDTQYF
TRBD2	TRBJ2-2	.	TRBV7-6	TGTGCCAGCAGCTCGATAGCGGGAGATCGGACCGGGGAGCTGTTTTTT	CASSSIAGDRTGELFF
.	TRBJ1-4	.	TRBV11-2	TGTGCCAGCAGCTTAGGTGTGGGTGGCGAAAAACTGTTTTTT	CASSLGVGGEKLFF
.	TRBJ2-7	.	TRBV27	TGTGCCAGCAGCTTGTTCCCGGGACATATCTACGAGCAGTACTTC	CASSLFPGHIYEQYF
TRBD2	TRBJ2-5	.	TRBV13	TGTGCCAGCACCCAAGGGCTAGCGGGGGCAGAGACCCAGTACTTC	CASTQGLAGAETQYF
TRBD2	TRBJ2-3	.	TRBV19	TGTGCCAGTAGTAATAAGGGACTAGGATTAGCAGATACGCAGTATTTT	CASSNKGLGLADTQYF
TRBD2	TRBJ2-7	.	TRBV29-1	TGCAGCGTTGAAGGGACTAGCGGGACTTCCTACGAGCAGTACTTC	CSVEGTSGTSYEQYF
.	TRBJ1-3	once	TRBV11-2	TGTGCCAGCAGCATGGGTTACACAGGAAACACCATATATTTT	CASSMGYTGNTIYF
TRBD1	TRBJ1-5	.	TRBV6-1	TGTGCCAGCAGCGCTATGAGACAGGGCGATCAGCCCCAGCATTTT	CASSAMRQGDQPQHF
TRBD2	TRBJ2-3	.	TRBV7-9	TGTGCCAGCAGCCCTCGACTAGCGGAAAGCGTAGATACGCAGTATTTT	CASSPRLAESVDTQYF